This T cell receptor beta chain was captured in a study of cytomegalovirus exposure and HLA in healthy donors. The PCR made use of 60 Vbeta and 13 Jbeta primers. Assay: immunoSEQ multiplex PCR; the TCRdb copy retains only in-frame clones and omits some. The data hold roughly 200,000 clones, with about 80% observed a single time. A few counts support this clone. The CDR3 is 15 residues long. V lost 0 bases and J lost 7, with 11 bases in between. The germline gives CDR1 SGHNT, CDR2 YYREEE (reference sequence). Sequenced material: PBMCs. The receptor was isolated from a woman in her thirties or forties in good health and CMV-seronegative. J is TRBJ1-6 and V is TRBV5-4; D call uncertain. The CDR3 sequence is CASSLAEGGNSPLHF. The CDR3 DNA sequence: TGTGCCAGCAGCTTGGCCGAGGGCGGGAATTCACCCCTCCACTTT.